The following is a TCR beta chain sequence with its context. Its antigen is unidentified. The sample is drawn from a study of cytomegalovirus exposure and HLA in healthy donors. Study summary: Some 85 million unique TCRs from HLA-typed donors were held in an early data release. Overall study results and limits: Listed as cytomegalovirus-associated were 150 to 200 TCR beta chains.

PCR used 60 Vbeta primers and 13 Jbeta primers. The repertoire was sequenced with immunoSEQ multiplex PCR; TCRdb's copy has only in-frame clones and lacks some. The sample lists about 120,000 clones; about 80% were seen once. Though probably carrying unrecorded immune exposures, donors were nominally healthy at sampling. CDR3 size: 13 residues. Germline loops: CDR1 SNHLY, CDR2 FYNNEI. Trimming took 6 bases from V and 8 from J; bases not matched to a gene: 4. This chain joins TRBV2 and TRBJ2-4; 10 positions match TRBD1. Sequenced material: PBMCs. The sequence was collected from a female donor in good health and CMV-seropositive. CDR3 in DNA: TGTGCCAGCAGGGGGACAGGGGAGTACATTCAGTACTTC. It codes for CASRGTGEYIQYF.